These 14 T cell receptor beta chains were all obtained from the same sample, sequenced in a study of CD8 T cells in Susac syndrome. cDNA came from around 0.5 to 1 ug RNA primed by random hexamers. One entry per CDR3 protein, called by TCRdb with MiXCR from the immunoSEQ multiplex PCR reads. The profile covers 130,000 or so distinct CDR3 sequences, with 94% appearing a single time and 0.098% taken by the ten largest. Sequenced: CD4+ T cells from PBMCs. These receptors were obtained from a human donor in good health.

V and J are TRBV12-5 and TRBJ2-6; no reliable D call. Germline values: CDR1 LGHNT, CDR2 FRNRAP. The CDR3 sequence is 14 residues long. V lost 6 bases, J lost 1 base, and 7 bases lay in between. The DNA for the CDR3 is TGTGCTAGTGGCCTCGCTTCTGGGGCCAACGTCCTGACTTTC. It specifies CASGLASGANVLTF.

The chain is built from TRBV5-1 and TRBJ2-7; TRBD2 is a possible D gene (6 bases). From germline, CDR1 is SGHRS and CDR2 YFSETQ. Trimming left V 1 base short and J 6 bases short, with 17 bases between. The CDR3 extends over 15 amino acids. The CDR3 bases are TGCGCCAGCAGCTTGAGGGAAGCGGGCACGGGCGAGCAGTACTTC. This sequence encodes CASSLREAGTGEQYF.

The sample holds one count of this clonotype. CDR3 DNA: TGTGCCAGCAGTTTTACTAGCGGCGGAGGGAGATCGGCCACCGGGGAGCTGTTTTTT. Its translation: CASSFTSGGGRSATGELFF. The chain is built from TRBV25-1 and TRBJ2-2; 8 bases agree with TRBD2. V gave up 5 bases and J gave up 4 bases; unmatched junction bases: 18. Per germline, CDR1 MGHDK and CDR2 SYGVNS. There are 19 residues in the CDR3. The full variable domain, in which reference TRBV25-1 and TRBJ2-2 provide the parts outside the CDR3, is EADIYQTPRYLVIGTGKKITLECSQTMGHDKMYWYQQDPGMELHLIHYSYGVNSTEKGDLSSESTVSRIRTEHFPLTLESARPSHTSQYLCASSFTSGGGRSATGELFFGEGSRLTVL.

The chain is built from TRBV28 and TRBJ1-1; D might be TRBD1 (6 bases). Trimming left V 7 bases short and J 6 bases short, with 21 bases between. The length of the CDR3 is 15 residues. The V gene's germline CDR1 is MDHEN and CDR2 SYDVKM. In nucleotides, the CDR3 is TGTGCCAGCACCTACAGGGTTGGGTCGATCCCTGAAGCTTTCTTT. This gives the protein CASTYRVGSIPEAFF.

The table lists this clonotype with a count of one. This chain joins TRBV19 and TRBJ1-1, with 7 bases aligning to TRBD1. Germline CDR1 is LNHDA and CDR2 is SQIVND (reference sequence). J was trimmed by 2 bases and V by 5 bases; bases with no gene match: 5. The CDR3 sequence is 14 residues long. The CDR3 here is CASSGRQGNTEAFF. The CDR3 DNA follows: TGTGCCAGTAGTGGGCGACAGGGTAACACTGAAGCTTTCTTT.

The genes are TRBV7-3 and TRBJ1-5; D is perhaps TRBD1 (5 bases). This CDR3 comprises 15 residues. The germline CDR1 and CDR2 sequences are SGHTA and FQGTGA. Trimming took 9 bases from V and 0 from J, leaving 15 bases between them. This CDR3 reads CASYRAGHSNQPQHF. The CDR3 nucleotides are TGTGCCAGTTATAGGGCAGGGCATAGCAATCAGCCCCAGCATTTT.

The CDR3 DNA is TGTGCCAGCAGTTTAAGTGCGGGAGCGATCAATGAGCAGTTCTTC. Translating it yields CASSLSAGAINEQFF. The chain uses TRBV12-3 or TRBV12-4 and TRBJ2-1; 7 nucleotides match TRBD2. V lost 2 bases and J lost 6; bases outside the gene matches: 7. CDR3 length equals 15 residues.

The chain is built from TRBV9 and TRBJ1-4; D ambiguous. The germline V and J ends were trimmed by 3 bases and 8 bases, with 23 bases remaining between them. Germline CDR1 and CDR2: SGDLS and YYNGEE. CDR3 length equals 17 residues. CDR3 coding DNA: TGTGCCAGCAGCGGTTCCTCCCCCGGTGGGGAGACGGAAAAACTGTTTTTT. Residues: CASSGSSPGGETEKLFF.

CDR3 protein: CASSRGALGNQPQHF. CDR3 nucleotide sequence: TGTGCCAGTAGTAGGGGGGCATTAGGCAATCAGCCCCAGCATTTT. The chain links TRBV19 to TRBJ1-5; TRBD1 might be the D (6 bases). Trimming shortened V by 4 bases and J by 2 bases, and 12 bases separated the two germline ends. This CDR3 is built from 15 residues. From germline, CDR1 is LNHDA and CDR2 SQIVND (reference sequence).

This sequence joins TRBV9 and TRBJ2-3; 11 nucleotides line up with TRBD2. The CDR3 is 15 amino acids. Germline CDR1 reads SGDLS; CDR2 reads YYNGEE. Unmatched junction bases numbered 4, after V lost 2 bases and J lost 5 bases. The CDR3 coding sequence is TGTGCCAGCAGCGTCTTAGCGGGAGGGGAAGATACGCAGTATTTT. Its translation: CASSVLAGGEDTQYF.

The CDR3 DNA reads TGTGCCAGTAGTCCGGGACAGGCATACGAGCAGTACTTC. Its translation is CASSPGQAYEQYF. The chain combines TRBV19 with TRBJ2-7; 8 positions agree with TRBD1. The germline V gene encodes CDR1 LNHDA and CDR2 SQIVND (reference sequence). The CDR3 runs to 13 residues. V lost 5 bases, J lost 4 bases, and 4 bases stayed unmatched.

The chain combines TRBV29-1 with TRBJ2-5; the D gene is possibly TRBD2 (6 bases). Germline V gene sequence: CDR1 SQVTM, CDR2 ANQGSEA. Trimming took 5 bases from V and 5 from J, leaving 24 bases between them. The CDR3 is 16 residues long. CDR3 residues: CSVLWFLDYVRETQYF. The CDR3 nucleotides read TGCAGCGTTCTTTGGTTTTTGGACTACGTTAGGGAGACCCAGTACTTC. Full variable domain (outside the CDR3, taken from reference TRBV29-1 and TRBJ2-5): SAVISQKPSRDICQRGTSLTIQCQVDSQVTMMFWYRQQPGQSLTLIATANQGSEATYESGFVIDKFPISRPNLTFSTLTVSNMSPEDSSIYLCSVLWFLDYVRETQYFGPGTRLLVL.

The chain joins TRBV20-1 to TRBJ2-1, with D unresolved. V shed 1 base and J shed 0 bases, with 7 bases lying between them. The CDR3 sequence is 14 residues long. Germline-derived CDR1 and CDR2 are DFQATT and SNEGSKA (reference sequence). The CDR3 bases are TGCAGTGCTAGAGCCTCCAGCTCCTACAATGAGCAGTTCTTC. As protein: CSARASSSYNEQFF.

The chain recombines TRBV6-1 with TRBJ2-5; TRBD1 matches at 8 bases. Germline V CDR1 and CDR2: MNHNS, SASEGT. The CDR3 has 15 residues. With V trimmed by 0 bases and J by 6 bases, 6 bases remained unmatched. The CDR3 here is CASSEASRGRQTQYF. DNA for the CDR3: TGTGCCAGCAGTGAAGCTAGCAGGGGGCGGCAGACCCAGTACTTC.